This TCR beta chain originates from a study of OX40 agonist ivuxolimab in advanced cancers. This CDR3 spans 14 amino acids. The germline V gene encodes CDR1 MGHDK and CDR2 SYGVNS. Trimming took 4 bases from V and 4 from J, leaving 13 bases between them. Assay: immunoSEQ multiplex PCR; the TCRdb copy retains only in-frame clones and omits some. The sample lists 57,000 or so clones, approximately 81% occurring once. This clone occurred once. The study sampled blood at baseline, cycle 4 day 1, and cycle 7 day 1. The J gene is TRBJ1-1, the V gene TRBV25-1; D remains unclear. Sequenced material: CD4+ or CD8+ T cells sorted from blood, taken in a trial of the OX40 agonist ivuxolimab. The TCR comes from an adult with an advanced solid tumor such as melanoma, head and neck, liver or kidney cancer. DNA of the CDR3: TGTGCCAGCAGTGGCTATGGACGGGGCACTGAAGCTTTCTTT. Protein sequence: CASSGYGRGTEAFF.